This paragraph reports one T cell receptor beta chain. Antigen unknown. A much more abundant neighbour one base away suggests this may be a read error. Other DNA sequences in this specimen translate into the identical CDR3. It was at deep level that the assay was run. Assay: immunoSEQ multiplex PCR; the TCRdb copy retains only in-frame clones and omits some. The sample contains approximately 2.4 million clones, about 94% of which appear only once. These data are taken from a study of shared clonotypes between healthy human individuals. Germline V lookup: CDR1 SGHDT, CDR2 YYEEEE. The CDR3 is made up of 12 amino acids. Study outcomes and limitations: Memory subsets generally showed lower estimated richness than naive subsets. Sampling used blood alone; tissue repertoires probably differ.

The sample comprised naive CD4+ T cells sorted from blood. Described subset: CD45RA+ positively selected. The J gene is TRBJ1-2, the V gene TRBV5-6; no definite D call. This TCR came from a man aged 18 to 35 in good health. CDR3 protein: CASSFILGGYTF. The CDR3 nucleotides are TGTGCCAGTAGCTTTATCCTCGGGGGCTACACCTTC.